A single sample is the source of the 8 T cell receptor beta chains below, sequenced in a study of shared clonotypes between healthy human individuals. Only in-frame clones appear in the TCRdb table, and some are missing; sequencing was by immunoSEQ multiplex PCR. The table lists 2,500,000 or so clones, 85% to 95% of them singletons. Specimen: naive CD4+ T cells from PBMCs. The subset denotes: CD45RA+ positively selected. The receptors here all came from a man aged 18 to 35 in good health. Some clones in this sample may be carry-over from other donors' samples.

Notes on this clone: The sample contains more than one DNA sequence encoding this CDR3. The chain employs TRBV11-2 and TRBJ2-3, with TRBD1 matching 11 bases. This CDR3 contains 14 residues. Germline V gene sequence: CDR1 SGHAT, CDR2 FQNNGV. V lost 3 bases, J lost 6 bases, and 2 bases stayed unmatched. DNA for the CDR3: TGTGCCAGCAGCTTGGACAGGGGGCCCGATACGCAGTATTTT. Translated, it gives CASSLDRGPDTQYF.

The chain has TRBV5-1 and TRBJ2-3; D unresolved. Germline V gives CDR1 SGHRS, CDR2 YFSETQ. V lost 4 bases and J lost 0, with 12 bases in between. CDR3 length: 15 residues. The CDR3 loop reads CASSQGPTSTDTQYF. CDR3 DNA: TGCGCCAGCAGCCAAGGACCGACTAGCACAGATACGCAGTATTTT. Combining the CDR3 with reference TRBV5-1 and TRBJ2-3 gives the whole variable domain KAGVTQTPRYLIKTRGQQVTLSCSPISGHRSVSWYQQTPGQGLQFLFEYFSETQRNKGNFPGRFSGRQFSNSRSEMNVSTLELGDSALYLCASSQGPTSTDTQYFGPGTRLTVL.

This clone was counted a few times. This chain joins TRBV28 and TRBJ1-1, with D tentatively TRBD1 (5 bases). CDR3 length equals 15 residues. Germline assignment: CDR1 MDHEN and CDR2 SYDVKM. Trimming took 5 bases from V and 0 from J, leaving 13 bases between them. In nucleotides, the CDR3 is TGTGCCAGCAGTGACTCGACAGCCATGAACACTGAAGCTTTCTTT. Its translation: CASSDSTAMNTEAFF.

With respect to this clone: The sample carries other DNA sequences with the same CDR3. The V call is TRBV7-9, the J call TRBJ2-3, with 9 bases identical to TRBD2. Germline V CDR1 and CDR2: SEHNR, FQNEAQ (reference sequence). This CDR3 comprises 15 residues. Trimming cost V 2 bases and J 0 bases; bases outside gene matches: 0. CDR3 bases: TGTGCCAGCAGCTTAACTAGCGGGAGCACAGATACGCAGTATTTT. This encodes CASSLTSGSTDTQYF.

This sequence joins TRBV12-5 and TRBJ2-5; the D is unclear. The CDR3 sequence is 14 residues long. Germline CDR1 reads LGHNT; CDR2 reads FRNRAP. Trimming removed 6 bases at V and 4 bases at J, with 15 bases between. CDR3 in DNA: TGTGCTAGTGGGTTTGGTGATCCGCCAGAGACCCAGTACTTC. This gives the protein CASGFGDPPETQYF. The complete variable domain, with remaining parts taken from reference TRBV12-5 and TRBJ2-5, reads DARVTQTPRHKVTEMGQEVTMRCQPILGHNTVFWYRQTMMQGLELLAYFRNRAPLDDSGMPKDRFSAEMPDATLATLKIQPSEPRDSAVYFCASGFGDPPETQYFGPGTRLLVL.

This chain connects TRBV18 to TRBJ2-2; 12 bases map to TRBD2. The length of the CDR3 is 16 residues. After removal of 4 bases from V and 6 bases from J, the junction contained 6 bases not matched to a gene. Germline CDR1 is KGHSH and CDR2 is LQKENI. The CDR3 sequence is CASSLRTSGAPGELFF. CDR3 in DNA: TGTGCCAGCTCACTTCGGACTAGCGGGGCCCCCGGGGAGCTGTTTTTT.

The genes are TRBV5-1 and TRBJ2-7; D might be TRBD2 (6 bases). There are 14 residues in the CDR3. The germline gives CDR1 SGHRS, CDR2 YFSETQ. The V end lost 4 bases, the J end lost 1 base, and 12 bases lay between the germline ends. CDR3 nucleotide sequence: TGCGCCAGCAGCCCAAGTAGCGGATCCTACGAGCAGTACTTC. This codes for CASSPSSGSYEQYF.

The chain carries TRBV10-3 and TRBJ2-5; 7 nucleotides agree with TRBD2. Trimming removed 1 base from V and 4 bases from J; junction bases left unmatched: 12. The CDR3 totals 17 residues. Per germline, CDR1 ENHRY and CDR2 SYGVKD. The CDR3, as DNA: TGTGCCATCAGTGAGTTTAGAGTTGCGGGAGTGGGAGAGACCCAGTACTTC. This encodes CAISEFRVAGVGETQYF.